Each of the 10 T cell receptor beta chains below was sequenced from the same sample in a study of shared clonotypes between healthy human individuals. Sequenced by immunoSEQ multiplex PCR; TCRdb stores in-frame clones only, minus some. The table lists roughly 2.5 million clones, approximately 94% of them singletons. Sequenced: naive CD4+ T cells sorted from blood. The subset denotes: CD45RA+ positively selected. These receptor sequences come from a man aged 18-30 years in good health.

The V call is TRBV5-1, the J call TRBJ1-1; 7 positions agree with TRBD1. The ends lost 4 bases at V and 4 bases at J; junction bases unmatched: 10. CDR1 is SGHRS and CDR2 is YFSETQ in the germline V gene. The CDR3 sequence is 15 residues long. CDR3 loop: CASSNGQALGTEAFF. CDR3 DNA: TGCGCCAGCAGCAACGGACAGGCCCTTGGCACTGAAGCTTTCTTT.

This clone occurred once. CDR3 amino acids: CASSPSLANTEAFF. The CDR3 bases are TGTGCCAGCAGCCCAAGTTTGGCGAACACTGAAGCTTTCTTT. This chain joins TRBV5-4 and TRBJ1-1; D unresolved. The CDR3 covers 14 residues. V shed 4 bases and J shed 1 base, with 11 bases lying between them. Germline CDR1 is SGHNT and CDR2 is YYREEE (reference sequence).

For the CDR3, the DNA is TGCGCCAGCCACCGGGACAGGGGCCAAGAGACCCAGTACTTC. Its translation is CASHRDRGQETQYF. J is TRBJ2-5 and V is TRBV5-1; 10 bases map to TRBD1. Germline lookup yields CDR1 SGHRS and CDR2 YFSETQ. The CDR3 sequence is 14 residues long. J gave up 1 base and V 7 bases, and 4 bases lay outside the gene matches.

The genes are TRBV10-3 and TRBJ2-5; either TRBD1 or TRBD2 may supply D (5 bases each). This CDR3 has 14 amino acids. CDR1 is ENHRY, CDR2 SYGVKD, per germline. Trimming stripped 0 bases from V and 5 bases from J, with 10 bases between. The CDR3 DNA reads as TGTGCCATCAGTGAGTCAGGGGAGTGGGAGACCCAGTACTTC. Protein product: CAISESGEWETQYF.

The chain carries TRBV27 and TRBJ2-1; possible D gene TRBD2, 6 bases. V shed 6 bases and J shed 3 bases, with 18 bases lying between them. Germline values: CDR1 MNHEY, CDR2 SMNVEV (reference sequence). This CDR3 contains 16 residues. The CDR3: CASSPAVGDFYNEQFF. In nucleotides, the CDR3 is TGTGCCAGCAGCCCAGCCGTGGGGGACTTCTACAATGAGCAGTTCTTC.

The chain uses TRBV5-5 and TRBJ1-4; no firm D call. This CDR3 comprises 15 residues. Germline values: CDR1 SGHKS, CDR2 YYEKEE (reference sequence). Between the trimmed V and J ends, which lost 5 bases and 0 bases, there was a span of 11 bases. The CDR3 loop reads CASRHTTATNEKLFF. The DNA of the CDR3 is TGTGCCAGCAGACACACGACGGCAACTAATGAAAAACTGTTTTTT.

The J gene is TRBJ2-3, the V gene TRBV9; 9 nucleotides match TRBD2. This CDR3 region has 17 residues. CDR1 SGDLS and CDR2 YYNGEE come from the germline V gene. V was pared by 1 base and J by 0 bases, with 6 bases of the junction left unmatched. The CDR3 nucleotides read TGTGCCAGCAGCGTATATCAGACTAGCGGTAGCACAGATACGCAGTATTTT. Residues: CASSVYQTSGSTDTQYF.

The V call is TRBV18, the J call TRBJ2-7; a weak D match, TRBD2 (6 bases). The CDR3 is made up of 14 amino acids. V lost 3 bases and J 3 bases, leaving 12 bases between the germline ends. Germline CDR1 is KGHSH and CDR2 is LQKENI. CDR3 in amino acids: CASSPSGQDYEQYF. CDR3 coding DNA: TGTGCCAGCTCACCTAGCGGACAAGACTACGAGCAGTACTTC.

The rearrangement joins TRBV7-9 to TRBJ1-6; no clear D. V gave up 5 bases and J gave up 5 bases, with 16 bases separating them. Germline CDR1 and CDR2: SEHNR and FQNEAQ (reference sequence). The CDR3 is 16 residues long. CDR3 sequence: CASSPPGLINNSPLHF. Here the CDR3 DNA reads TGTGCCAGCAGCCCCCCCGGGTTAATCAATAATTCACCCCTCCACTTT.

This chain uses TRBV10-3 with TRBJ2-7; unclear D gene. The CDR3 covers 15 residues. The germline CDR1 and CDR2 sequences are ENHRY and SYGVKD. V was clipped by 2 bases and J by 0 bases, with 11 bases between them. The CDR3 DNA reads TGTGCCATCAGTGAGGAGCGAAGGAGCTCCTACGAGCAGTACTTC. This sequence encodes CAISEERRSSYEQYF.